This passage covers 9 T cell receptor beta chains from one sample sequenced in a study of cytomegalovirus exposure and HLA in healthy donors. The PCR contained 60 Vbeta and 13 Jbeta primers. Using immunoSEQ multiplex PCR, the repertoire was profiled, and TCRdb retains in-frame clones only, with some absent. The sample yields 160,000 or so clones, roughly 80% seen once. Sequencing used PBMCs. These TCRs come from a woman aged 25 to 39 in good health and CMV-seronegative.

This chain links TRBV5-5 with TRBJ2-7, with D possibly matching TRBD2 (6 bases). The CDR3 contains 14 residues. Trimming took 6 bases from V and 7 from J, leaving 20 bases between them. In germline, CDR1 is SGHKS, CDR2 YYEKEE (reference sequence). CDR3: CASTLTGRGWEQYF. The CDR3 coding sequence is TGTGCCAGCACCCTAACCGGGCGGGGATGGGAGCAGTACTTC. Full variable domain (outside the CDR3, taken from reference TRBV5-5 and TRBJ2-7): DAGVTQSPTHLIKTRGQQVTLRCSPISGHKSVSWYQQVLGQGPQFIFQYYEKEERGRGNFPDRFSARQFPNYSSELNVNALLLGDSALYLCASTLTGRGWEQYFGPGTRLTVT.

The V and J genes are TRBV28 and TRBJ1-2, with 9 bases that match TRBD1. Germline V gene sequence: CDR1 MDHEN, CDR2 SYDVKM. The ends lost 2 bases at V and 7 bases at J; junction bases unmatched: 2. This CDR3 region has 13 residues. The CDR3 region has the DNA TGTGCCAGCAGTTTACCGGGACAGGGTGGCTACACCTTC. This codes for CASSLPGQGGYTF.

This clone occurred a few times. The rearrangement links TRBV7-2 to TRBJ1-1; D is ambiguous. The germline CDR1 and CDR2 sequences are SGHTA and FQGNSA. Trimming took 7 bases from V and 4 from J, leaving 16 bases between them. The CDR3 extends over 14 amino acids. Here the CDR3 DNA reads TGTGCCAGCACCCGGCAGGCTGACGGCACTGAAGCTTTCTTT. It specifies CASTRQADGTEAFF.

The chain employs TRBV5-1 and TRBJ2-7, with D possibly matching TRBD1 (6 bases). CDR1 SGHRS and CDR2 YFSETQ come from the germline V gene. V dropped 4 bases and J dropped 0 bases, with 11 bases sitting between them. The CDR3 length is 14 residues. CDR3 DNA: TGCGCCAGCAGCGAGACAGGTTCCTCCTACGAGCAGTACTTC. Its protein is CASSETGSSYEQYF. Full variable domain (missing parts from reference TRBV5-1 and TRBJ2-7): KAGVTQTPRYLIKTRGQQVTLSCSPISGHRSVSWYQQTPGQGLQFLFEYFSETQRNKGNFPGRFSGRQFSNSRSEMNVSTLELGDSALYLCASSETGSSYEQYFGPGTRLTVT.

The chain couples TRBV2 to TRBJ1-5, with D perhaps TRBD1 (6 bases). The germline V and J ends were trimmed by 1 base and 4 bases, with 8 bases remaining between them. Germline lookup yields CDR1 SNHLY and CDR2 FYNNEI. There are 14 residues in the CDR3. The CDR3 sequence: CASSEGQDNQPQHF. DNA of the CDR3: TGTGCCAGCAGTGAAGGACAGGATAATCAGCCCCAGCATTTT.

The rearrangement joins TRBV27 to TRBJ2-5, with 8 nucleotides matching TRBD2. This CDR3 is built from 15 residues. The germline CDR1 and CDR2 sequences are MNHEY and SMNVEV (reference sequence). V shed 5 bases, J shed 5 bases, and the junction held 10 bases outside the gene matches. The CDR3 region is CASSPLKPGGETQYF. CDR3 DNA sequence: TGTGCCAGCAGTCCTTTGAAACCGGGGGGGGAGACCCAGTACTTC.

The rearrangement joins TRBV29-1 to TRBJ2-3, with D perhaps TRBD1 (6 bases). The CDR3 is 13 residues long. The V end lost 6 bases, the J end lost 6 bases, and 16 bases lay between the germline ends. Germline V lookup: CDR1 SQVTM, CDR2 ANQGSEA. Written as DNA, the CDR3 is TGCAGCGTGTTGCAGGGGCCCGGGGATACGCAGTATTTT. It encodes CSVLQGPGDTQYF.

Comments on this clone: Other nucleotide sequences in the sample specify the same CDR3. The chain links TRBV2 to TRBJ1-1; tentatively, D is TRBD1 (5 bases). CDR3 length equals 14 residues. V gave up 3 bases and J gave up 2 bases, with 10 bases separating them. Per germline, CDR1 SNHLY and CDR2 FYNNEI. CDR3 protein: CASSEGGGNTEAFF. The DNA for the CDR3 is TGTGCCAGCAGTGAGGGCGGGGGAAACACTGAAGCTTTCTTT.

V gene TRBV5-5 combines with J gene TRBJ1-4; tentatively, D is TRBD1 (6 bases). Germline CDR1 and CDR2: SGHKS and YYEKEE (reference sequence). Deletions cut 1 base from V and 2 bases from J, with 18 bases between. CDR3 length equals 18 residues. CDR3 bases: TGTGCCAGCAGCTTGCTCCCCACAGGGTCGGAGACTAATGAAAAACTGTTTTTT. It specifies CASSLLPTGSETNEKLFF.